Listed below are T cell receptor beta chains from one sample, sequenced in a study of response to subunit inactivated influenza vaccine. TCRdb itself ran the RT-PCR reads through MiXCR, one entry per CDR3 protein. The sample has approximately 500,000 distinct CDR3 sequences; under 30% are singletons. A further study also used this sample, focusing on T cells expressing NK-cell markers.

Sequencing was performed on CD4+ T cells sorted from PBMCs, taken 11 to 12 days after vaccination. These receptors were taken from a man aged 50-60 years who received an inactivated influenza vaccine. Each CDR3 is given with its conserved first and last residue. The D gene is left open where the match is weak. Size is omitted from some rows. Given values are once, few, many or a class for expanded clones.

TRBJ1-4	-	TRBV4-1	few	CASSQVTGNEKLFF	TGCGCCAGCAGCCAAGTGACGGGTAATGAAAAACTGTTTTTT
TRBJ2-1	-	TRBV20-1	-	CSAGRQGLASEQFF	TGCAGTGCTGGACGACAGGGTCTAGCGAGTGAGCAGTTCTTC
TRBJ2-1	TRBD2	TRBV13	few	CASSPTGTTNNEQFF	TGTGCCAGCAGCCCAACCGGGACTACCAACAATGAGCAGTTCTTC
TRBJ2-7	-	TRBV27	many	CASSRAGGLYEQYF	TGTGCCAGCTCTCGGGCAGGGGGGCTATACGAGCAGTACTTC
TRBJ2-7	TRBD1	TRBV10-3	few	CAITRDRETPRRVYEQYF	TGTGCCATCACCCGGGACAGGGAAACTCCTCGACGAGTTTACGAGCAGTACTTC
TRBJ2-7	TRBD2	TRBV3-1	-	CASSQLSGGAYEQYF	TGTGCCAGCAGCCAACTTAGCGGGGGGGCCTACGAGCAGTACTTC
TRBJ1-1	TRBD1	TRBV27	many	CASRLDRGNTEAFF	TGTGCCAGCAGACTTGACAGGGGGAACACTGAAGCTTTCTTT
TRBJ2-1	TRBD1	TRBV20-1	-	CSASPGQGYNEQFF	TGCAGTGCGTCGCCGGGACAGGGGTACAATGAGCAGTTCTTC
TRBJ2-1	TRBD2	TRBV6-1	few	CATIRSLAVYNEQFF	TGTGCCACCATCCGGTCCCTAGCGGTTTACAATGAGCAGTTCTTC
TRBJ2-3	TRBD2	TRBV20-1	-	CSASGSGSAADTQYF	TGCAGTGCTAGCGGAAGCGGGAGTGCCGCAGATACGCAGTATTTT
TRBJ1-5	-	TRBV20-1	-	CSASEGWDNQPQHF	TGCAGTGCTAGTGAGGGTTGGGACAATCAGCCCCAGCATTTT
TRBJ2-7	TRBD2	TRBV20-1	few	CSARGSRGSGRDEQYF	TGCAGTGCTAGAGGTTCCCGTGGTAGCGGGAGGGACGAGCAGTACTTC
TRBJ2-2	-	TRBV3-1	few	CATQGRDTGELFF	TGTGCCACTCAGGGCCGGGACACCGGGGAGCTGTTTTTT
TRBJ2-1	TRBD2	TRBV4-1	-	CASSQVPLAGVNEQFF	TGCGCCAGCAGCCAAGTCCCGCTAGCGGGAGTTAATGAGCAGTTCTTC
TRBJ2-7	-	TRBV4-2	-	CASSQVFSRDRRLYEQYF	TGTGCCAGCAGCCAAGTTTTCTCCCGGGACCGGAGACTTTACGAGCAGTACTTC
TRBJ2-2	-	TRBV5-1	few	CASSLGQHAVGELFF	TGCGCCAGCAGCTTGGGACAGCACGCGGTTGGGGAGCTGTTTTTT
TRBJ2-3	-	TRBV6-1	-	CASSPTYTDTQYF	TGTGCCAGCAGTCCCACCTACACAGATACGCAGTATTTT
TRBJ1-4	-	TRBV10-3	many	CATQTGASNEKLFF	TGTGCCACCCAGACGGGGGCGTCGAATGAAAAACTGTTTTTT
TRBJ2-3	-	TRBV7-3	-	CASSSNSIDTQYF	TGTGCCAGCAGCTCCAACAGTATTGATACGCAGTATTTT
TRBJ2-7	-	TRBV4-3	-	CASSQGSVYEQYF	TGCGCCAGCAGCCAAGGTTCAGTCTACGAGCAGTACTTC
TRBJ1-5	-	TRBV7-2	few	CASSQGLVAGANQPQHF	TGTGCCAGCAGCCAAGGTCTCGTGGCAGGGGCTAATCAGCCCCAGCATTTT
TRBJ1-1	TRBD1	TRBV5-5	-	CASSSRTGRDTEAFF	TGTGCCAGCAGCTCACGGACAGGGAGGGACACTGAAGCTTTCTTT
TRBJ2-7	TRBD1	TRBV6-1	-	CATRQGGRYEQYF	TGTGCCACCAGACAGGGGGGTCGTTACGAGCAGTACTTC
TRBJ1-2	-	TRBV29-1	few	CSVLGASNSGAGYTF	TGCAGCGTCCTAGGTGCTTCCAATTCCGGTGCTGGCTACACCTTC
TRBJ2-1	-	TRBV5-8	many	CASSLRSSYNEQFF	TGTGCCAGCAGCTTAAGGAGCTCCTACAATGAGCAGTTCTTC
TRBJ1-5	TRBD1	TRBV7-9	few	CASSTGQGSQPQHF	TGTGCCAGCAGCACGGGACAGGGAAGTCAGCCCCAGCATTTT
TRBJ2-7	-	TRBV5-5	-	CASSPRGGGRYEQYF	TGTGCCAGCAGCCCCAGGGGTGGGGGGCGGTACGAGCAGTACTTC
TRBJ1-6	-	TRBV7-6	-	CASSSPTSPLHF	TGTGCCAGCAGCTCCCCCACTTCGCCCCTCCACTTT
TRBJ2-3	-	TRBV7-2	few	CASTLPALDTQYF	TGTGCCAGCACCCTCCCAGCGCTAGATACGCAGTATTTT
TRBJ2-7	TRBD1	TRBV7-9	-	CASETGGGQYF	TGTGCCAGCGAAACAGGGGGCGGGCAGTACTTC
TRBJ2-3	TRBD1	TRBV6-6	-	CASSPRQGVDDVYF	TGTGCCAGCAGTCCGAGACAGGGGGTTGACGACGTATATTTT
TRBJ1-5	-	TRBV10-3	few	CAIGDAGNQPQHF	TGTGCCATAGGGGACGCCGGCAATCAGCCCCAGCATTTT